This TCR beta chain was documented in a study of human T cells and chemical hapten exposure. For the study at large: Slight volume differences across pooled libraries mainly accounted for varying per-sample TCR yields. Whole-study findings and limits: Expanded TCRs were compared with controls, and the expanded TCRs formed significantly more large CDR3 similarity clusters.

A word on this clonotype: No antigen is known for it.

CDR3 length: 15 residues. V was clipped by 9 bases and J by 4 bases; unmatched bases: 14. Per the germline V gene, CDR1 is LGHNA and CDR2 is YSLEER. MiXCR, run by TCRdb on the RACE reads, gives a single entry per CDR3 protein. The table has about 180,000 distinct CDR3 sequences, 25% to 30% seen once. Time point in this sample: pre-sensitization, week 0. Sample treatment: therapeutic diphenylcyclopropenone sensitization with weekly scalp DPC. The sample was whole blood, taken in connection with sensitization to the hapten diphenylcyclopropenone (DPC). The rearrangement links TRBV4-3 to TRBJ1-1; 7 bases align to TRBD1. This clonotype was obtained from a woman aged 25 to 45 with alopecia areata. Some clones in this sample may be carry-over from other donors' samples. CDR3 in DNA: TGCGCCAGTGGACGGGACAGATACTACCGCACTGAAGCTTTCTTT. This encodes CASGRDRYYRTEAFF.